This is a list of T cell receptor beta chains from one sample in a study of tumour-infiltrating T cells in Burkitt lymphoma. Measured with immunoSEQ multiplex PCR; TCRdb has only the in-frame clones, and not every one. This table has thousands of clones, over 70% appearing once. The sample taken for sequencing was tumor tissue. These TCRs come from a human donor with diffuse large B-cell lymphoma. The CDR3 runs from the conserved cysteine through the conserved F or W. Fields, in order: J gene, clone size, V gene, CDR3 protein. Size tells how often a clone was seen (once, few, many) or the class of an expanded clone, and some rows leave it out.

TRBJ2-3	-	TRBV7-2	CASSFGLAGGPTNTQYF
TRBJ2-5	-	TRBV7-8	CASSSYREETQYF
TRBJ1-5	-	TRBV4-2	CASSPRQGGQPQHF
TRBJ2-4	-	TRBV10-3	CAISEGQPNIQYF
TRBJ2-3	-	TRBV9	CASSVGTGASTDTQYF
TRBJ1-1	-	TRBV25-1	CASRRGGANTEAFF
TRBJ2-2	-	TRBV18	CASSPIGGTGELFF
TRBJ2-7	few	TRBV7-9	CASSQTRGTSVYYEQYF
TRBJ1-1	-	TRBV5-1	CASSLVGTGKTEAFF
TRBJ1-1	-	TRBV10-3	CAISGTGQTEAFF
TRBJ2-7	-	TRBV28	CASSSSERQSPYEQYF
TRBJ1-1	few	TRBV9	CASSPTLAGLNTEAFF
TRBJ2-1	few	TRBV9	CASSVGGGGYYNEQFF
TRBJ2-3	-	TRBV5-1	CASSLGLAGGRDTQYF
TRBJ1-1	-	TRBV7-2	CASSPGPGMDTEAFF
TRBJ2-3	-	TRBV7-2	CASSLGDRSTDTQYF
TRBJ2-7	-	TRBV7-6	CASSLSARDEQYF
TRBJ2-1	-	TRBV4-2	CASSQGFLGYNEQFF
TRBJ2-5	few	TRBV20-1	CSARPQETQYF
TRBJ2-5	once	TRBV4-2	CASASPPAGGPETQYF
TRBJ2-2	-	TRBV19	CASSRDTNTGELFF
TRBJ2-7	-	TRBV5-1	CASSLGAYEQYF
TRBJ1-3	-	TRBV9	CASSSLSGTGGNTIYF
TRBJ2-5	-	TRBV5-6	CASSHPGGDRETQYF
TRBJ1-1	-	TRBV15	CATSRDRGLNTEAFF
TRBJ2-5	-	TRBV6-5	CASSWDRGRQTQYF
TRBJ2-5	-	TRBV9	CASSPTAGGPETQYF
TRBJ2-6	-	TRBV29-1	CSVAGIGANVLTF